This TCR beta chain was sequenced for a study of blood T cells in healthy people across ages. CDR1 is DFQATT and CDR2 is SNEGSKA in the germline V gene (reference sequence). The CDR3 runs 13 residues. The study, taken as a whole, reports: Per-million-T-cell TCR beta diversity fell roughly linearly with age. Unknown CMV status may confound age-related changes in expanded clones. Estimated diversity across one million T cells was deemed an underestimate.

Alongside a J-beta primer mix, a sample-barcoded 5' primer served in a second PCR lasting about 7 to 12 cycles. Any given sample supplied a minimum of 3 million CDR3-containing paired-end reads. TCRdb fed the 5' RACE reads into MiXCR, producing one record per CDR3 protein. The table has around 650,000 distinct CDR3 sequences, roughly two fifths seen once. This clonotype was found once. Its antigen is not known. Mismatch with germline at one junction end may stem from a read error. This sequence originates from a man aged 80 or over in good health. The sample consisted of blood. This sequence joins TRBV20-1 and TRBJ1-2; D ambiguous. CDR3 loop: CSAPLNLNYGYTF. CDR3 DNA: TGCAGTGCTCCACTAAACCTTAACTATGGCTACACCTTT.